This paragraph reports one T cell receptor (beta chain). The sample belongs to a study of blood T cell repertoires in COVID-19. In germline, CDR1 is MGHDK, CDR2 SYGVNS. The J segment lost 1 base and the V segment lost 4 bases, leaving 0 bases of the junction unmatched. This CDR3 region has 13 residues. Profiled with immunoSEQ multiplex PCR; TCRdb holds only in-frame clones, not every one. Here the sample spans about 52,000 clones, around 82% being singletons. This TCR was recovered from a woman of 80 years or more with COVID-19, enrolled during active disease. Sequencing input: peripheral blood. The rearrangement links TRBV25-1 to TRBJ1-1; 7 bases align to TRBD1. In DNA form, the CDR3 reads TGTGCCAGCAGTGGACAGGGGAACACTGAAGCTTTCTTT. Translated: CASSGQGNTEAFF.